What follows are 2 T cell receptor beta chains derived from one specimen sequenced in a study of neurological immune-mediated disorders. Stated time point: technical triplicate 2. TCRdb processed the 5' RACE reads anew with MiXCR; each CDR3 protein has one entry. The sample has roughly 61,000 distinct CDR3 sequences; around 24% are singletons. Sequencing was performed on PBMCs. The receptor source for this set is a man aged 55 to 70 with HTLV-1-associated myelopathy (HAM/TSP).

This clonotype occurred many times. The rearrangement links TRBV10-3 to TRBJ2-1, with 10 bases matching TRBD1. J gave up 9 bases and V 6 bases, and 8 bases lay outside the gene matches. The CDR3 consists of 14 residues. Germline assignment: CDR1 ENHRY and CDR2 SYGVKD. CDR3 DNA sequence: TGTGCCATCAGAACCGGGACAGGGGTTGGTGAGCAGTTCTTC. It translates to CAIRTGTGVGEQFF.

The DNA of the CDR3 is TGTGCCAGCAGTGAATTTGGCACAGGCCCTGAAGCTTTCTTT. Protein: CASSEFGTGPEAFF. The gene calls are TRBV2 and TRBJ1-1; TRBD1 is a possible D gene (5 bases). The CDR3 contains 14 residues. CDR1 and CDR2 from the germline V gene are SNHLY and FYNNEI. V was pared by 2 bases and J by 6 bases, with 13 bases between.